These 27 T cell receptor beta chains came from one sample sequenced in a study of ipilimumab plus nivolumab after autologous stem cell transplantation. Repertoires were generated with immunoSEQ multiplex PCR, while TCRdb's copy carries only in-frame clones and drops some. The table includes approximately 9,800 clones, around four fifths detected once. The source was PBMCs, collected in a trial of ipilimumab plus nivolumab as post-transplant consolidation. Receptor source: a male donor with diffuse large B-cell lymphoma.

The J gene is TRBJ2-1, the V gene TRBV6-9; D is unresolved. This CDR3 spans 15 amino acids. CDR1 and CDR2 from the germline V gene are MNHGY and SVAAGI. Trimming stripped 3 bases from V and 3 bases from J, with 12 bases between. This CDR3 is CASSYSGIDYNEQFF. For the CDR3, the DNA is TGTGCCAGCAGTTACTCTGGGATAGACTACAATGAGCAGTTCTTC.

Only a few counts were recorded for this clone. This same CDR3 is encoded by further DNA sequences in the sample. The CDR3 sequence is CASSLTSNTEAFF. The CDR3 coding sequence is TGTGCCAGTAGCCTCACATCGAACACTGAAGCTTTCTTT. The chain is built from TRBV19 and TRBJ1-1; no reliable D call. V was clipped by 6 bases and J by 1 base, with 9 bases between them. The CDR3 is 13 residues long. In germline, CDR1 is LNHDA, CDR2 SQIVND (reference sequence).

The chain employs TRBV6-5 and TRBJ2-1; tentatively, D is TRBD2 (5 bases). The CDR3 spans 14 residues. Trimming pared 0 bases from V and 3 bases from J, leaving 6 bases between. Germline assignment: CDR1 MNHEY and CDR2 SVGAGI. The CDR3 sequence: CASSYSRDYNEQFF. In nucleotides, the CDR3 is TGTGCCAGCAGTTACTCGAGGGACTACAATGAGCAGTTCTTC.

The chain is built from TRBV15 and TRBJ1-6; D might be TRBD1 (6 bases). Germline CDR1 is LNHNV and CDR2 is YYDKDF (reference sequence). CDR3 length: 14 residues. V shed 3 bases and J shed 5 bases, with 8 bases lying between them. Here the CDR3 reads CATSSGQNNSPLHF. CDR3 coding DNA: TGTGCCACCAGCAGTGGACAGAATAATTCACCCCTCCACTTT.

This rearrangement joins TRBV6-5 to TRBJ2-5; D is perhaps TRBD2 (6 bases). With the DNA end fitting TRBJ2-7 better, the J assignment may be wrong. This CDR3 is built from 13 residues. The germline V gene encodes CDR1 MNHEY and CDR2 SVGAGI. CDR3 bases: TGTGCCAGCAGTCGGGGGTTTTCCTACGAGCAGTACTTC. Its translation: CASSRGFSYEQYF.

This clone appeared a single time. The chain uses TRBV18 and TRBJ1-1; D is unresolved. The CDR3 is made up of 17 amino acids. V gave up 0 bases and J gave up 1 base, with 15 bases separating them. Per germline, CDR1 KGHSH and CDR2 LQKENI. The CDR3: CASSPPFGVVSNTEAFF. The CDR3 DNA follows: TGTGCCAGCTCACCACCGTTCGGGGTAGTATCGAACACTGAAGCTTTCTTT.

The CDR3 DNA reads TGTGCCAGCAGCGTTGGGGGGAATCGGGAAAAACTGTTTTTT. Protein: CASSVGGNREKLFF. This sequence joins TRBV9 and TRBJ1-4; D is perhaps TRBD1 (5 bases). Germline V gene lookup returns CDR1 SGDLS and CDR2 YYNGEE. Trimming pared 2 bases from V and 8 bases from J, leaving 13 bases between. This CDR3 spans 14 amino acids.

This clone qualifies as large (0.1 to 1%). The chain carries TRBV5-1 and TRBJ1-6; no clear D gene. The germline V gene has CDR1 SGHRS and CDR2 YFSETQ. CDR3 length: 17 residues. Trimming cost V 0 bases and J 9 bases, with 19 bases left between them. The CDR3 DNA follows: TGCGCCAGCAGCTTGGATTGGGCAGAAGCCGGTAGTTCACCCCTCCACTTT. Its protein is CASSLDWAEAGSSPLHF.

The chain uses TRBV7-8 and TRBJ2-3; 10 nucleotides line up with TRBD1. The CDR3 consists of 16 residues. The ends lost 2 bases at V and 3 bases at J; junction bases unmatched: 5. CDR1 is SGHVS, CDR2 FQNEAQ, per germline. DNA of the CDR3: TGTGCCAGCAGCTTATCCGGGACAGGGGAAACAGATACGCAGTATTTT. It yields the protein CASSLSGTGETDTQYF.

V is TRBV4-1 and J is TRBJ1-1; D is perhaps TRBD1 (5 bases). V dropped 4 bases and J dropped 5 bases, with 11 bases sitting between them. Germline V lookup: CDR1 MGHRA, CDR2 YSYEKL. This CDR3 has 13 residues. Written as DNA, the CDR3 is TGCGCCAGCAGCCCTTGGGGGGGGACTGAAGCTTTCTTT. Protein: CASSPWGGTEAFF.

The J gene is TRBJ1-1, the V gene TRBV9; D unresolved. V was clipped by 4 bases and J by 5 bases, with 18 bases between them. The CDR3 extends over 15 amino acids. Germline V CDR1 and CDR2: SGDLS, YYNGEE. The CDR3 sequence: CASSPMGIWNTEAFF. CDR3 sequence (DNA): TGTGCCAGCAGCCCCATGGGGATCTGGAATACTGAAGCTTTCTTT.

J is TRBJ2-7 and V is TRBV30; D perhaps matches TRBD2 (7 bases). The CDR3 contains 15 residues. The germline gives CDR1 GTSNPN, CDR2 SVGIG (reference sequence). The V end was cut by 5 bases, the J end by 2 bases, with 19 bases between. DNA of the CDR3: TGTGCCTGGGAGGGGGGGGGCGTGCCCCCCTACGAGCAGTACTTC. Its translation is CAWEGGGVPPYEQYF. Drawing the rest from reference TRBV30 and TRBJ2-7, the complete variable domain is SQTIHQWPATLVQPVGSPLSLECTVEGTSNPNLYWYRQAAGRGLQLLFYSVGIGQISSEVPQNLSASRPQDRQFILSSKKLLLSDSGFYLCAWEGGGVPPYEQYFGPGTRLTVT.

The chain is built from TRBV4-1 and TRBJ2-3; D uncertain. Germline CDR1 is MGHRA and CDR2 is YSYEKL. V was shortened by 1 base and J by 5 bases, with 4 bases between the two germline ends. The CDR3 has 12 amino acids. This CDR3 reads CASSQVLDTQYF. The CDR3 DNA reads TGCGCCAGCAGCCAAGTACTAGATACGCAGTATTTT.

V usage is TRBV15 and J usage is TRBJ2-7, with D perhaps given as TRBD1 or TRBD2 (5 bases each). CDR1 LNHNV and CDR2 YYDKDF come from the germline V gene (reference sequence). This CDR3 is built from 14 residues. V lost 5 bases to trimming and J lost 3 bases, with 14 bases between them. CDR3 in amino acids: CATSPRDGVYEQYF. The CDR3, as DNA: TGTGCCACCAGCCCCCGGGACGGGGTCTACGAGCAGTACTTC. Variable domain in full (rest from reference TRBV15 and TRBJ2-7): DAMVIQNPRYQVTQFGKPVTLSCSQTLNHNVMYWYQQKSSQAPKLLFHYYDKDFNNEADTPDNFQSRRPNTSFCFLDIRSPGLGDTAMYLCATSPRDGVYEQYFGPGTRLTVT.

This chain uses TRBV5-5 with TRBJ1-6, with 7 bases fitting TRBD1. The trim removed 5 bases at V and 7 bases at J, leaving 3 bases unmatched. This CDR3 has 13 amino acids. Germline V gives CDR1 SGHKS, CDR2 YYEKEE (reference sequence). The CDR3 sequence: CASRGQPNSPLHF. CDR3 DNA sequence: TGTGCCAGCAGGGGACAGCCCAATTCACCCCTCCACTTT.

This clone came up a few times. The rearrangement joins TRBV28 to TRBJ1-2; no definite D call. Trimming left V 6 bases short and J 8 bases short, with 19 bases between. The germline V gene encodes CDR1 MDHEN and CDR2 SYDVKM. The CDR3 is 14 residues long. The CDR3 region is CASRSGLAPVGYTF. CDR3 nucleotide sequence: TGTGCCAGCAGGTCCGGACTGGCCCCCGTGGGCTACACCTTC.

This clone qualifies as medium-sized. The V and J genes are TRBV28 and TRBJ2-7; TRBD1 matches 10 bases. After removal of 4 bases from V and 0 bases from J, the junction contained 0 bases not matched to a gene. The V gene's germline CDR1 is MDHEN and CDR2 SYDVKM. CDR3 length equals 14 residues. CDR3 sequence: CASSWTGGSYEQYF. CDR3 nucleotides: TGTGCCAGCAGTTGGACAGGGGGCTCCTACGAGCAGTACTTC.

In nucleotides, the CDR3 is TGTGCCAGCAGTTTATCGAGCGGGTACAGGGGGCGTTACACCTTC. It is translated as CASSLSSGYRGRYTF. The V and J genes are TRBV27 and TRBJ1-2; 9 positions match TRBD1. The V gene end was trimmed by 0 bases and the J gene end by 11 bases; junction bases not matched to a gene: 10. Germline CDR1 is MNHEY and CDR2 is SMNVEV (reference sequence). The CDR3 is 15 residues long.

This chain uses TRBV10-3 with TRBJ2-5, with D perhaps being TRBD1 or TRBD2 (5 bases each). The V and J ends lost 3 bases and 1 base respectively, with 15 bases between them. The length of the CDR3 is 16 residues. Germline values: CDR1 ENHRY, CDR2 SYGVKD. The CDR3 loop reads CAISDRGRGGQETQYF. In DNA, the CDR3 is TGTGCCATCAGTGATCGGGGAAGGGGTGGCCAAGAGACCCAGTACTTC.

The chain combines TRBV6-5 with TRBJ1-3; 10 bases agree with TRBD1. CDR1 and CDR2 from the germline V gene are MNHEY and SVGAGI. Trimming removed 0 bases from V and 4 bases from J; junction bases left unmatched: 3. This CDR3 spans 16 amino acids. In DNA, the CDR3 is TGTGCCAGCAGTTACTCCGGGACAGGGGCCGGAAACACCATATATTTT. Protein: CASSYSGTGAGNTIYF.

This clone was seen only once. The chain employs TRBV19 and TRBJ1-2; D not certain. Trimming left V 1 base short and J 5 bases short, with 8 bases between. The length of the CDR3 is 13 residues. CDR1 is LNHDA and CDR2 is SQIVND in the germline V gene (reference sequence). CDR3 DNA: TGTGCCAGTAGTATAGTCGGGGTGTATGGCTACACCTTC. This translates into CASSIVGVYGYTF.

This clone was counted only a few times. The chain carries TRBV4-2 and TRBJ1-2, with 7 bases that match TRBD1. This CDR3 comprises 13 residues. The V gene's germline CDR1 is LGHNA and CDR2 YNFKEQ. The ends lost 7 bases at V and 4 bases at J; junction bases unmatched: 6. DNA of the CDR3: TGTGCCAGCACCGGACAGGTTTTCTATGGCTACACCTTC. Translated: CASTGQVFYGYTF.

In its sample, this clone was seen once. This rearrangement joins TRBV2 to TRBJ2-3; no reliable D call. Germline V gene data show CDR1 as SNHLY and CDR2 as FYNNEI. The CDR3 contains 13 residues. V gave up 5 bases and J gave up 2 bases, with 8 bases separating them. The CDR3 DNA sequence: TGTGCCAGCAGTAAAGAGGTCACAGATACGCAGTATTTT. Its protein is CASSKEVTDTQYF.

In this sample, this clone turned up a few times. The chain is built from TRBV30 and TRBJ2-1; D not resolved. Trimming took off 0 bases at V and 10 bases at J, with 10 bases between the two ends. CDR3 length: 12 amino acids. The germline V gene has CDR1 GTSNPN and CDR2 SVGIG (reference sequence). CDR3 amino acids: CAWSVVVREQFF. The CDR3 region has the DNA TGTGCCTGGAGTGTTGTAGTTAGGGAGCAGTTCTTC.

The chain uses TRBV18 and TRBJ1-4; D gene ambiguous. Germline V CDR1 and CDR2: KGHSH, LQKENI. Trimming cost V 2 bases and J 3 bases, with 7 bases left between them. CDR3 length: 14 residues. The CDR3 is CASSPGLANEKLFF. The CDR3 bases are TGTGCCAGCTCACCAGGGCTGGCTAATGAAAAACTGTTTTTT.

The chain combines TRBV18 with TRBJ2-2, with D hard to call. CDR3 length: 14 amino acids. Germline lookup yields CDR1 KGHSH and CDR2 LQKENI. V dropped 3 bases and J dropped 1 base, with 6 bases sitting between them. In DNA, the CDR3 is TGTGCCAGCTCACCCTGGGGGAACACCGGGGAGCTGTTTTTT. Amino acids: CASSPWGNTGELFF.

The CDR3 is CASSFATSGIYETQYF. DNA for the CDR3: TGCGCCAGCAGCTTTGCGACTAGCGGAATATATGAGACCCAGTACTTC. The chain joins TRBV5-1 to TRBJ2-5; 9 nucleotides align to TRBD2. Germline values: CDR1 SGHRS, CDR2 YFSETQ. This CDR3 contains 16 residues. V gave up 2 bases and J gave up 5 bases; unmatched junction bases: 10. The full variable domain, in which reference TRBV5-1 and TRBJ2-5 provide the parts outside the CDR3, is KAGVTQTPRYLIKTRGQQVTLSCSPISGHRSVSWYQQTPGQGLQFLFEYFSETQRNKGNFPGRFSGRQFSNSRSEMNVSTLELGDSALYLCASSFATSGIYETQYFGPGTRLLVL.